This T cell receptor beta chain was documented in a study of blood T cells in healthy people across ages. Study-wide findings and caveats: Per million T cells, TCR beta diversity dropped roughly linearly as age increased. The study regarded diversity estimates from one million T cells as underestimates.

This clonotype turned up a few times. The antigen is undetermined. Total RNA extraction produced at least 6 micrograms (per sample) for the study. PCR was performed a second time for 7 to 11 cycles using a sample-barcoded 5' primer and a J-beta primer mix. Each CDR3 protein gets one entry after TCRdb re-called the 5' RACE reads with MiXCR. The repertoire consists of about 570,000 distinct CDR3 sequences, with 27% occurring once and the leading ten covering approximately 17%. This CDR3 has 13 amino acids. The V end lost 5 bases, the J end lost 5 bases, and 12 bases lay between the germline ends. Germline CDR1 is DFQATT and CDR2 is SNEGSKA (reference sequence).

Sample: blood. The sequence derives from a woman aged 70-85 years in good health. The chain joins TRBV20-1 to TRBJ1-4; D gene uncertain. CDR3 sequence: CSALTGPNEKLFF. The CDR3 DNA reads as TGCAGTGCTTTGACGGGCCCGAATGAAAAACTGTTTTTT.